Listed here are 14 T cell receptor beta chains from one sample, sequenced in a study of long-term antiretroviral therapy in people with HIV. The authors ran the immunoSEQ assay, v3.0, at survey level. TCRdb's copy holds only in-frame clones and misses some; the assay was immunoSEQ multiplex PCR. The table records 25,000 to 30,000 clones, 70% to 90% of them present only once. Sequenced material: unsorted PBMCs, taken 3 years after starting antiretroviral therapy. All receptors come from a man between 35 and 55 years old with HIV.

This sequence joins TRBV14 and TRBJ2-5; tentative D call: TRBD2 (6 bases). Germline V gene lookup returns CDR1 SGHDN and CDR2 FVKESK. Trimming took 0 bases from V and 5 from J, leaving 13 bases between them. CDR3 length: 15 residues. The CDR3 spells CASSQDIGGRETQYF. The CDR3, as DNA: TGTGCCAGCAGCCAAGATATCGGGGGAAGGGAGACCCAGTACTTC. Full variable domain (missing parts from reference TRBV14 and TRBJ2-5): EAGVTQFPSHSVIEKGQTVTLRCDPISGHDNLYWYRRVMGKEIKFLLHFVKESKQDESGMPNNRFLAERTGGTYSTLKVQPAELEDSGVYFCASSQDIGGRETQYFGPGTRLLVL.

V usage is TRBV25-1 and J usage is TRBJ2-3; the match to TRBD2 covers 7 bases. Germline trimming cut 4 bases from V and 3 bases from J; bases unmatched to any gene: 4. Germline CDR1 MGHDK, CDR2 SYGVNS. The CDR3 runs to 14 residues. The CDR3 DNA follows: TGTGCCAGCAGTGCCAGACTAGCTACAGATACGCAGTATTTT. It yields the protein CASSARLATDTQYF.

The gene calls are TRBV9 and TRBJ2-3; D gene unclear. Germline V gene lookup returns CDR1 SGDLS and CDR2 YYNGEE. The CDR3 is 14 residues long. The V gene lost 0 bases and the J gene lost 6 bases, with 11 bases spanning the gap. DNA of the CDR3: TGTGCCAGCAGCGTAGGTGGCCCGTCTGATACGCAGTATTTT. This gives the protein CASSVGGPSDTQYF.

The V gene is TRBV27, the J gene TRBJ2-2; D is unresolved. Looked up from germline, CDR1 is MNHEY and CDR2 is SMNVEV (reference sequence). V was clipped by 3 bases and J by 1 base, with 0 bases between them. The CDR3 is 12 residues long. The CDR3 reads CASSLNTGELFF. The CDR3 DNA sequence: TGTGCCAGCAGTTTGAACACCGGGGAGCTGTTTTTT.

The V and J genes are TRBV7-3 and TRBJ1-1; 8 bases fit TRBD1. The germline CDR1 and CDR2 sequences are SGHTA and FQGTGA. The CDR3 loop spans 14 amino acids. Losses at the gene ends were 3 bases for V and 3 bases for J; bases not matched to a gene: 3. The CDR3 protein is CASSFTGGDTEAFF. The CDR3 region has the DNA TGTGCCAGCAGCTTCACAGGGGGGGACACTGAAGCTTTCTTT.

The chain uses TRBV7-8 and TRBJ2-7; TRBD1 matches at 7 bases. Germline CDR1 is SGHVS and CDR2 is FQNEAQ. Trimming took 4 bases from V and 3 from J; bases not matched to a gene: 21. CDR3 length: 19 residues. The CDR3 is CASSSPGGIPFESNYEQYF. The CDR3 bases are TGTGCCAGCAGCTCCCCAGGGGGAATTCCCTTTGAGTCGAACTACGAGCAGTACTTC.

The chain combines TRBV28 with TRBJ2-1; 13 positions match TRBD2. Germline V gene lookup returns CDR1 MDHEN and CDR2 SYDVKM. With 5 bases clipped from V and 7 bases from J, the junction kept 11 bases outside the gene matches. CDR3 length: 17 residues. CDR3 in DNA: TGTGCCAGCAGTCCTCAAAGGACTAGCGGGAGAGGGAATGAGCAGTTCTTC. This translates into CASSPQRTSGRGNEQFF.

In this sample, this clone turned up a few times. V usage is TRBV6-6 and J usage is TRBJ1-3; D might be TRBD1 (5 bases). The V gene lost 5 bases and the J gene lost 4 bases, with 9 bases spanning the gap. Germline loops: CDR1 MNHNY, CDR2 SVGAGI (reference sequence). The CDR3 totals 13 residues. The CDR3 DNA follows: TGTGCCAGCAGTGACAGTTGGGGAAACACCATATATTTT. Translation: CASSDSWGNTIYF.

The genes are TRBV28 and TRBJ2-7, with a weak D call TRBD2 (6 bases). The V end was cut by 6 bases, the J end by 3 bases, with 15 bases between. Germline lookup yields CDR1 MDHEN and CDR2 SYDVKM. The CDR3 sequence is 14 residues long. In nucleotides, the CDR3 is TGTGCCAGCAGCCCTCCCGACGGGGGCTACGAGCAGTACTTC. It codes for CASSPPDGGYEQYF.

The chain joins TRBV4-3 to TRBJ2-6; 7 bases align to TRBD1. Germline lookup yields CDR1 LGHNA and CDR2 YSLEER. CDR3 size: 18 residues. V lost 3 bases to trimming and J lost 1 base; unmatched junction nucleotides: 9. CDR3 DNA sequence: TGCGCCAGCAGCCAGGATGGGACAGTGATTTCTGGGGCCAACGTCCTGACTTTC. Protein sequence: CASSQDGTVISGANVLTF.

The CDR3 spells CASKLAGVGAGELFF. The CDR3 nucleotides read TGTGCCAGCAAACTAGCGGGAGTCGGTGCCGGGGAGCTGTTTTTT. V gene TRBV2 combines with J gene TRBJ2-2; TRBD2 matches at 11 bases. Per the germline V gene, CDR1 is SNHLY and CDR2 is FYNNEI. The CDR3 length is 15 residues. Losses at the gene ends were 7 bases for V and 6 bases for J; bases not matched to a gene: 7.

The chain uses TRBV30 and TRBJ1-6, with D possibly TRBD1 on 6 matching bases. The V gene lost 1 base and the J gene lost 7 bases, with 11 bases spanning the gap. The CDR3 has 14 residues. The V gene's germline CDR1 is GTSNPN and CDR2 SVGIG (reference sequence). The CDR3 DNA reads TGTGCCTGGAGTGGGGACCAGGGGAATTCACCCCTCCACTTT. It encodes CAWSGDQGNSPLHF. The whole variable domain, filled in from reference TRBV30 and TRBJ1-6, reads SQTIHQWPATLVQPVGSPLSLECTVEGTSNPNLYWYRQAAGRGLQLLFYSVGIGQISSEVPQNLSASRPQDRQFILSSKKLLLSDSGFYLCAWSGDQGNSPLHFGNGTRLTVT.

V is TRBV6-1 and J is TRBJ1-5; D might be TRBD1 (6 bases). The CDR3 is made up of 14 amino acids. Germline loops: CDR1 MNHNS, CDR2 SASEGT. Deletions cut 6 bases from V and 11 bases from J, with 20 bases between. In nucleotides, the CDR3 is TGTGCCAGCAGCGAACAGGGTGACCTTCGGGCCCAGCATTTT. Translating it yields CASSEQGDLRAQHF.

This clone appeared once. The chain couples TRBV5-4 to TRBJ1-6; TRBD1 matches 7 bases. The CDR3 runs to 15 residues. In germline, CDR1 is SGHNT, CDR2 YYREEE (reference sequence). Unmatched junction bases numbered 9, after V lost 4 bases and J lost 8 bases. CDR3 nucleotides: TGTGCCAGCAGCCCCGCGAACAGGGGTGATTCACCCCTCCACTTT. The encoded protein is CASSPANRGDSPLHF.